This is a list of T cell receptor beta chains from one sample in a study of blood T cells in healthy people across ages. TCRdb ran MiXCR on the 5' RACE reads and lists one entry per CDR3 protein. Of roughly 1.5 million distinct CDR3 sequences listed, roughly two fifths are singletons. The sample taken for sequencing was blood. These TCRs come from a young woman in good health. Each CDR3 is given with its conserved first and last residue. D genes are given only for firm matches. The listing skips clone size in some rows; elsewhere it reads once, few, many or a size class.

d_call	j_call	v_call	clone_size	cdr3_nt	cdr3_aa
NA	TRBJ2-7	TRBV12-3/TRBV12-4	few	TGTGCCAGCAGTTTATCCACCTACCGCTACGAGCAGTACTTC	CASSLSTYRYEQYF
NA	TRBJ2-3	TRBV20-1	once	TGCAGTGCCGTACCAGGGGATAAGGGCACAGATACGCAGTATTTT	CSAVPGDKGTDTQYF
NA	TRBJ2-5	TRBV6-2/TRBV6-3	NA	TGTGCCAGCAGTGTGTCCCCCCTGACAGAGTACCAAGAGACCCAGTACTTC	CASSVSPLTEYQETQYF
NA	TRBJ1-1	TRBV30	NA	TGTGCCTGGAGTGTAATGGGACTCCTGAACACTGAAGCTTTCTTT	CAWSVMGLLNTEAFF
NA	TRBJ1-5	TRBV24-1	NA	TGTGCCACCAGTGATTCCCGGAATCAGCCCCAGCATTTT	CATSDSRNQPQHF
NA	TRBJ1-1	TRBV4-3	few	TGCGCCAGCAGCCAAGGATCTTCGGGGGTGAACACTGAAGCTTTCTTT	CASSQGSSGVNTEAFF
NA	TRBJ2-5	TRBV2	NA	TGTGCCAGCAGTGATTTGACAGTACAAGAGACCCAGTACTTC	CASSDLTVQETQYF
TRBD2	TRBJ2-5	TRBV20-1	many	TGCAGTGCCGGACTAGCGGGAGCGGAGACCCAGTACTTC	CSAGLAGAETQYF
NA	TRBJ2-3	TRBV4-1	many	TGCGCCAGCAGCCAAGCCCTAGGGGGGGTTAAAGATACGCAGTATTTT	CASSQALGGVKDTQYF
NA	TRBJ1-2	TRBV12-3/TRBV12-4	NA	TGTGCCAGCAGTGACAGGTTCGTAGTCTACGGCTACACCTTC	CASSDRFVVYGYTF
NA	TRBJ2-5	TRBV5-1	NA	TGCGCCAGCAGGAGGGGGACGGACAATGAGCAGTACTTC	CASRRGTDNEQYF